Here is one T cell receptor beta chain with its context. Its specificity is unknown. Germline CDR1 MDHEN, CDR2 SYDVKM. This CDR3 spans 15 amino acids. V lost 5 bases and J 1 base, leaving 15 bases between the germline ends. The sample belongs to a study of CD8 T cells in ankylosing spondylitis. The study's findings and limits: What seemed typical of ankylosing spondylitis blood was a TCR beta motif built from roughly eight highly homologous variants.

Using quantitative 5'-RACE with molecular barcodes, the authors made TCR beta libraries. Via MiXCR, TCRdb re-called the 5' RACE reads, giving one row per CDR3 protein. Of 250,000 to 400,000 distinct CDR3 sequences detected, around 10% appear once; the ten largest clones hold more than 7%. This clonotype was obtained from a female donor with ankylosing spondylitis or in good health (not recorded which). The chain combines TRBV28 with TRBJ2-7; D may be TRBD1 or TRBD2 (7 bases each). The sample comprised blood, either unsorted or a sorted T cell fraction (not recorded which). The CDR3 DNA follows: TGTGCCAGCAGTGGGGGGGGACAGAGATCCTACGAGCAGTACTTC. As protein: CASSGGGQRSYEQYF.